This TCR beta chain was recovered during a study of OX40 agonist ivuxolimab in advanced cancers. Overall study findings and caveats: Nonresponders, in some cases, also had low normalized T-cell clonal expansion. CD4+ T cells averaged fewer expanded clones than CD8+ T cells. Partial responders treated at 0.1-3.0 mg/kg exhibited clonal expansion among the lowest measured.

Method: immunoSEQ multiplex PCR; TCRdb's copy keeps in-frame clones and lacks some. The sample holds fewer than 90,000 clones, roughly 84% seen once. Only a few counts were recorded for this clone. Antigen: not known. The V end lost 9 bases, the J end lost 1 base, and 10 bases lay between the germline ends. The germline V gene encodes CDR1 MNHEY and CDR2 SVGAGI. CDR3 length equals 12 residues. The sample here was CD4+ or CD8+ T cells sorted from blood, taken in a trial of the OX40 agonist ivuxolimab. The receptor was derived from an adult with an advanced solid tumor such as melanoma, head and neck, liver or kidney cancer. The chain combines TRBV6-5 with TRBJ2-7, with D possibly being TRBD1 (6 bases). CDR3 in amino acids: CASAGASYEQYF. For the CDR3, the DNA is TGTGCCAGTGCAGGGGCTTCCTACGAGCAGTACTTC.